This T cell receptor beta chain emerged from a study of response to subunit inactivated influenza vaccine. Study-wide results and caveats: The authors suggested that every seasonal influenza vaccination recruits few new T cells.

A single record per CDR3 protein comes from TCRdb applying MiXCR to the RT-PCR reads. This repertoire shows more than 600,000 distinct CDR3 sequences, under 20% found once; its top ten account for 9.5% to 13%. V gave up 5 bases and J gave up 0 bases, with 17 bases separating them. CDR3 length: 17 amino acids. From germline, CDR1 is SGHTA and CDR2 FQGNSA. Remarks on this clonotype: The antigen remains undetermined.

Specimen: PBMCs from blood, collected 5 days after vaccination. The TCR comes from a man aged 45-65 years who received an inactivated influenza vaccine. This chain uses TRBV7-2 with TRBJ2-1, with unresolved D. CDR3 protein: CASSKGRLGYSYNEQFF. The CDR3 nucleotides read TGTGCCAGCAGCAAAGGTAGATTGGGGTACTCCTACAATGAGCAGTTCTTC.